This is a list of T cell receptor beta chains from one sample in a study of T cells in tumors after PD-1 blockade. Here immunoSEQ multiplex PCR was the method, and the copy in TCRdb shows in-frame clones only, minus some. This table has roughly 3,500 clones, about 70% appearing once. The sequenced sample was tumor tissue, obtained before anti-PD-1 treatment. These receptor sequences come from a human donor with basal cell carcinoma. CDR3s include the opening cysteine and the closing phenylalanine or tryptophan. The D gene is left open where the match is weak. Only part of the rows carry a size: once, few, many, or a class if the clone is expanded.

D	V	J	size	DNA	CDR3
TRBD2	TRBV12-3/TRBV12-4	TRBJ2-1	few	TGTGCCAGTGAGTTGGGGGAGGGCCGTGAGCAGTTCTTC	CASELGEGREQFF
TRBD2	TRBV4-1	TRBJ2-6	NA	TGCGCCAGCAGCCTGGGACTAGCGGGGGGGCGTAGGTCTGGGGCCAACGTCCTGACTTTC	CASSLGLAGGRRSGANVLTF
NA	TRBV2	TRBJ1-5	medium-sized	TGTGCCAGCAGTGAGGTGCTATTTAACAATCAGCCCCAGCATTTT	CASSEVLFNNQPQHF
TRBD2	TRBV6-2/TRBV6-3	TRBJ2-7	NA	TGTGCCAGCACCCCGGGAGGGACCTCCTACGAGCAGTACTTC	CASTPGGTSYEQYF
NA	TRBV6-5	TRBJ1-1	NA	TGTGCCAGCAGGGGAGCCGGGGAGGTCGCTGAAGCTTTCTTT	CASRGAGEVAEAFF
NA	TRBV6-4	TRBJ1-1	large	TGTGCCAGCAGTGACTCGCCGATGACTGAAGCTTTCTTT	CASSDSPMTEAFF
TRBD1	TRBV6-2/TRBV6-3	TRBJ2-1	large	TGTGCCAGCAGTTACACGGATGTACAGGGGGCGCTTATAGGCGTACATGAGCAGTTCTTC	CASSYTDVQGALIGVHEQFF
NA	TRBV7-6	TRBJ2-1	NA	TGTGCCAGCGGTCGCTCCGGTAATGAGCAGTTCTTC	CASGRSGNEQFF
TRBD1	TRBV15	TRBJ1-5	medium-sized	TGTGCCACCAGTCCAGGGGGGAGAGGCAATCAGCCCCAGCATTTT	CATSPGGRGNQPQHF
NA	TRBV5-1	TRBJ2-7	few	TGCGCCAGCAGCCCAGAAACCGGGATCTCCTACGAGCAGTACTTC	CASSPETGISYEQYF
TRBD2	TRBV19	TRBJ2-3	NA	TGTGCCAGTACCCCGACTAGCGGGGGGGCCGATACGCAGTATTTT	CASTPTSGGADTQYF
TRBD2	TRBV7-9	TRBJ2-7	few	TGTGCCAGCAGCTTATTTGGCGGGAGCTACGAGCAGTACTTC	CASSLFGGSYEQYF
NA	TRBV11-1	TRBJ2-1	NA	TGTGCCAGCAGCTTGCAAGAGGGGCTCTACAATGAGCAGTTCTTC	CASSLQEGLYNEQFF
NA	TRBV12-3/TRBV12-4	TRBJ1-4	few	TGTGCCAGCAGTTTCCCGGCTCATGAAAAACTGTTTTTT	CASSFPAHEKLFF